The 9 T cell receptor beta chains listed next were all sequenced from one sample in a study of CD8 T cells in ankylosing spondylitis. General study points: A TCR beta motif of 8 or 9 highly homologous variants appeared characteristic of ankylosing spondylitis blood.

Using its own MiXCR run on the 5' RACE reads, TCRdb lists one record per CDR3 protein. The top ten hold approximately 6.3% of the sample, which has 500,000 to 550,000 distinct CDR3 sequences, roughly 12% seen once. Their recognized antigens are unknown. Sequencing was carried out using blood, either unsorted or a sorted T cell fraction (not recorded which). Every receptor here comes from a male donor with ankylosing spondylitis.

This clonotype was counted only a few times. V usage is TRBV20-1 and J usage is TRBJ1-5, with 7 bases aligning to TRBD1. The CDR3 is 15 amino acids. CDR1 is DFQATT and CDR2 is SNEGSKA in the germline V gene (reference sequence). J lost 5 bases, V lost 3 bases, and 10 bases had no gene match. The CDR3 DNA follows: TGCAGTGCTAGGGATGTACAGGGGTTTGATCAGCCCCAGCATTTT. This sequence encodes CSARDVQGFDQPQHF.

This clonotype was counted only a few times. The chain has TRBV5-1 and TRBJ2-2; D uncertain. Germline V lookup: CDR1 SGHRS, CDR2 YFSETQ. The CDR3 loop spans 18 amino acids. V lost 0 bases and J lost 3, with 18 bases in between. The CDR3 coding sequence is TGCGCCAGCAGCTTGGTTCCCCGGGCAGGATCGGACACCGGGGAGCTGTTTTTT. This translates into CASSLVPRAGSDTGELFF.

The rearrangement links TRBV27 to TRBJ2-7; D not resolved. The V end lost 0 bases, the J end lost 6 bases, and 15 bases lay between the germline ends. Germline V lookup: CDR1 MNHEY, CDR2 SMNVEV (reference sequence). The CDR3 sequence is 15 residues long. The CDR3 spells CASSLSSPRTTEQYF. The CDR3 DNA follows: TGTGCCAGCAGTTTATCGAGCCCCAGGACGACCGAGCAGTACTTC.

This clonotype has a handful of counts. The V and J genes are TRBV2 and TRBJ2-5, with TRBD1 identical over 7 bases. The CDR3 runs to 15 residues. Germline assignment: CDR1 SNHLY and CDR2 FYNNEI. V was clipped by 1 base and J by 3 bases; unmatched bases: 5. CDR3 sequence: CASSEGGTAEETQYF. The DNA for the CDR3 is TGTGCCAGCAGTGAAGGTGGGACAGCTGAAGAGACCCAGTACTTC.

This clonotype has just a few counts. The chain employs TRBV5-1 and TRBJ1-1, with D perhaps matching TRBD1 (5 bases). Germline V gene lookup returns CDR1 SGHRS and CDR2 YFSETQ. The CDR3 is 14 residues long. V was trimmed by 7 bases and J by 5 bases, leaving 18 bases between them. The CDR3 spells CASWGGQGVTEAFF. The CDR3 nucleotides are TGCGCCAGCTGGGGCGGGCAGGGAGTAACTGAAGCTTTCTTT.

The chain employs TRBV24-1 and TRBJ2-3; 14 bases map to TRBD2. Germline CDR1 is KGHDR and CDR2 is SFDVKD. This CDR3 is 17 amino acids long. V trimming: 3 bases; J trimming: 4 bases; junction bases outside the gene matches: 5. CDR3 loop: CATSDPGLAGVSDTQYF. In DNA, the CDR3 is TGTGCCACCAGTGATCCGGGACTAGCGGGAGTATCAGATACGCAGTATTTT.

The chain is built from TRBV6-1 and TRBJ2-7, with 12 bases aligning to TRBD2. CDR1 and CDR2 from the germline V gene are MNHNS and SASEGT. The CDR3 sequence is 15 residues long. The V gene end was trimmed by 5 bases and the J gene end by 7 bases; junction bases not matched to a gene: 9. The CDR3 bases are TGTGCCAGCAGTCAGAGACTAGCGGGAGTGTATGAGCAGTACTTC. It is translated as CASSQRLAGVYEQYF.

The chain couples TRBV20-1 to TRBJ2-3; no clear D. CDR1 DFQATT and CDR2 SNEGSKA come from the germline V gene (reference sequence). V was trimmed by 5 bases and J by 0 bases, leaving 15 bases between them. The CDR3 length is 15 residues. CDR3 nucleotide sequence: TGCAGTGCTGGGATGTTAGGCGGTAGCACAGATACGCAGTATTTT. This translates into CSAGMLGGSTDTQYF.

The chain recombines TRBV5-1 with TRBJ2-2; 8 bases agree with TRBD2. In germline, CDR1 is SGHRS, CDR2 YFSETQ. J gave up 6 bases and V 1 base, and 8 bases lay outside the gene matches. The CDR3 is made up of 16 amino acids. This CDR3 is CASSLSAGRGSGELFF. In nucleotides, the CDR3 is TGCGCCAGCAGCTTGTCCGCCGGGAGGGGGTCCGGGGAGCTGTTTTTT.